Presented here are 8 T cell receptor beta chains from one specimen sequenced in a study of spatial heterogeneity in lung cancer. TCRdb fed the 5' RACE reads into MiXCR, producing one record per CDR3 protein. The sample has fewer than 55,000 distinct CDR3 sequences, around 7.7% seen once. The time point is: blood at routine non-recurrence follow-up after resection. The authors sequenced whole RNA from tumor, nontumor lung or frozen PBMC without sorting. The material was PBMCs, obtained at follow-up. The receptor source for this set is a female donor with early-stage non-small cell lung cancer.

The sample holds a few counts of this clonotype. The CDR3 nucleotides read TGTGCCAGCAGCCTGGGAAACAGGGGAGATAGGGATGGCTACACCTTC. It is translated as CASSLGNRGDRDGYTF. The V gene is TRBV9, the J gene TRBJ1-2; 7 nucleotides line up with TRBD1. CDR1 is SGDLS, CDR2 YYNGEE, per germline. With V trimmed by 4 bases and J by 6 bases, 15 bases remained unmatched. The length of the CDR3 is 16 residues.

This clonotype was seen many times. The chain links TRBV5-1 to TRBJ2-7; perhaps D is TRBD1 or TRBD2 (5 bases each). V was cut by 2 bases and J by 6 bases, with 15 bases left in between. CDR1 SGHRS and CDR2 YFSETQ come from the germline V gene. CDR3 size: 14 residues. The CDR3 nucleotides are TGCGCCAGCAGCTTTGGGGCAGGGAGTAGCGAGCAGTACTTC. This gives the protein CASSFGAGSSEQYF.

In this sample, this clonotype turned up a few times. CDR3 bases: TGTGCCAGCAGCTTAGCAGCAGGGTTGAACACTGAAGCTTTCTTT. Translation: CASSLAAGLNTEAFF. The V call is TRBV7-2, the J call TRBJ1-1; D is perhaps TRBD1 (5 bases). Trimming pared 0 bases from V and 0 bases from J, leaving 8 bases between. The CDR3 is 15 residues long. Germline assignment: CDR1 SGHTA and CDR2 FQGNSA.

In its sample, this clonotype was seen many times. This chain connects TRBV12-3 or TRBV12-4 to TRBJ2-7; a possible D gene is TRBD1 (5 bases). V lost 4 bases and J 12 bases, leaving 16 bases between the germline ends. The CDR3 loop spans 12 amino acids. The CDR3 bases are TGTGCCAGCAGTTCCACTCGGACATTCCGGTACTTC. It is translated as CASSSTRTFRYF.

This clonotype was seen at least ten times. The chain is built from TRBV5-5 and TRBJ1-2; 9 bases align to TRBD1. Losses at the gene ends were 3 bases for V and 7 bases for J; bases not matched to a gene: 7. The germline CDR1 and CDR2 sequences are SGHKS and YYEKEE (reference sequence). The CDR3 is 14 residues long. CDR3 amino acids: CASSSRDRVSGYTF. CDR3 bases: TGTGCCAGCAGCTCCCGGGACAGGGTGTCTGGCTACACCTTC.

In its sample, this clonotype was seen many times. This chain links TRBV11-2 with TRBJ2-5; D is possibly TRBD2 (6 bases). Germline CDR1 is SGHAT and CDR2 is FQNNGV. The V end was cut by 2 bases, the J end by 5 bases, with 15 bases between. The CDR3 has 15 amino acids. The CDR3 sequence: CASSLRAGSGETQYF. CDR3 DNA: TGTGCCAGCAGCTTACGGGCGGGGTCAGGGGAGACCCAGTACTTC.

The CDR3 here is CASSKGLAGGAADTQYF. CDR3 nucleotides: TGCGCCAGCAGCAAAGGACTAGCGGGGGGAGCAGCAGATACGCAGTATTTT. The chain combines TRBV5-1 with TRBJ2-3; TRBD2 aligns across 14 bases. Germline V gives CDR1 SGHRS, CDR2 YFSETQ. CDR3 size: 17 residues. V lost 4 bases and J lost 4; bases outside the gene matches: 8.

This clonotype was seen ten or more times. CDR3: CSLRSFANEQYF. The CDR3, as DNA: TGCAGTCTACGAAGTTTCGCTAACGAGCAGTACTTC. The chain employs TRBV20-1 and TRBJ2-7; D gene uncertain. Trimming pared 8 bases from V and 5 bases from J, leaving 16 bases between. The germline V gene has CDR1 DFQATT and CDR2 SNEGSKA (reference sequence). The CDR3 has 12 residues.